Sequencing of this TCR beta chain was carried out in a study of blood T cells in healthy people across ages. There are 14 residues in the CDR3. The V and J ends lost 7 bases and 4 bases respectively, with 17 bases between them. Germline V gene data show CDR1 as SGHRS and CDR2 as YFSETQ. In its sample, this clonotype was seen a few times. The use of a sample-barcoded 5' primer and a J-beta primer mix characterized a second PCR of roughly 6 to 11 cycles. Each CDR3 protein is one row after TCRdb ran MiXCR on the 5' RACE reads. The table shows hundreds of thousands of distinct CDR3 sequences, with 24% occurring only once. Isolation of PBMCs gave at least 7 million cells per sample. These data are also associated with another study on T cells of mothers and their children. From that study: Three healthy Caucasian mothers, along with their six children, served as the donors. Related pairs of mothers and children showed slightly higher, non-significant overlap versus unrelated pairs. Persisting microchimeric T cell clones went undetected.

This chain connects TRBV5-1 to TRBJ1-2, with D perhaps matching TRBD1 (6 bases). Sequences were obtained from blood. The TCR comes from a boy between 10 and 17 years old in good health. The CDR3 bases are TGCGCCAGCGGACTGACAGGCACAACCTATGGCTACACCTTC. It codes for CASGLTGTTYGYTF.